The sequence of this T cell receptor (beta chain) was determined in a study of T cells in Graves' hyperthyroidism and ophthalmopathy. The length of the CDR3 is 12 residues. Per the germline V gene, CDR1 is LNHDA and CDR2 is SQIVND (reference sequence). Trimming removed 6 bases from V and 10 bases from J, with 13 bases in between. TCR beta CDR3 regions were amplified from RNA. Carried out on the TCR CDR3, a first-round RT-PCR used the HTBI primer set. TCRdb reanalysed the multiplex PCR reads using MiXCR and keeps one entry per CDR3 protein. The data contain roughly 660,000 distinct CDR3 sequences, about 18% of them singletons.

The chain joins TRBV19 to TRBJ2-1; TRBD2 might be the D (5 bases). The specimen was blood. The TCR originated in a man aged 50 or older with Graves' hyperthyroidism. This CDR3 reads CASSGLRREQFF. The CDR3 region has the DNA TGTGCCAGTAGCGGCCTCCGGAGGGAGCAGTTCTTC. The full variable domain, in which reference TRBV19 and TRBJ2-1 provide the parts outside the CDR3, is DGGITQSPKYLFRKEGQNVTLSCEQNLNHDAMYWYRQDPGQGLRLIYYSQIVNDFQKGDIAEGYSVSREKKESFPLTVTSAQKNPTAFYLCASSGLRREQFFGPGTRLTVL.